Listed here are 7 T cell receptor beta chains from one sample, sequenced in a study of T-cell memory formation after mild COVID-19. TCRdb called the 5' RACE reads again in MiXCR, with one record for every CDR3 protein. The sample yields some 450,000 distinct CDR3 sequences, roughly 18% seen once. The sequencing sample was made of PBMCs or a T cell subset sorted from them (not recorded which). The receptors here all came from a man aged 18 to 29 who had mild COVID-19 (a few samples of this study predate the infection). Cell type and time point are not known.

This clonotype was seen only a few times. The V call is TRBV6-2 or TRBV6-3, the J call TRBJ1-5, with unresolved D. CDR1 MNHEY and CDR2 SVGEGT come from the germline V gene. Trimming left V 0 bases short and J 7 bases short, with 4 bases between. The length of the CDR3 is 12 residues. For the CDR3, the DNA is TGTGCCAGCAGTTACTCGAGACAGCCCCAGCATTTT. It codes for CASSYSRQPQHF.

V is TRBV7-2 and J is TRBJ2-3; 7 bases line up with TRBD1. The germline CDR1 and CDR2 sequences are SGHTA and FQGNSA. The ends lost 2 bases at V and 2 bases at J; junction bases unmatched: 10. The CDR3 extends over 17 amino acids. This CDR3 is CASSLPGQVVVTDTQYF. The CDR3, as DNA: TGTGCCAGCAGCTTACCCGGACAGGTCGTGGTCACAGATACGCAGTATTTT.

This clonotype was seen at least ten times. The chain combines TRBV3-1 with TRBJ2-3; 8 nucleotides line up with TRBD2. The CDR3 runs 14 residues. V lost 8 bases and J lost 2; bases outside the gene matches: 6. Germline CDR1 reads LGHDT; CDR2 reads YNNKEL (reference sequence). The CDR3 protein is CASSRTSFTDTQYF. Written as DNA, the CDR3 is TGTGCCAGCTCCAGGACTAGCTTCACAGATACGCAGTATTTT.

The chain couples TRBV30 to TRBJ1-2; D unresolved. The CDR3 covers 11 residues. Germline V gene data show CDR1 as GTSNPN and CDR2 as SVGIG (reference sequence). V was cut by 4 bases and J by 2 bases, with 5 bases left in between. CDR3 nucleotides: TGTGCCTGGACACAAAACTATGGCTACACCTTC. Its translation: CAWTQNYGYTF.

The chain has TRBV12-3 or TRBV12-4 and TRBJ1-5; 7 bases match TRBD1. J was trimmed by 2 bases and V by 8 bases; bases with no gene match: 9. This CDR3 contains 15 residues. The CDR3, as DNA: TGTGCCAGCTCCACAGGGGAGATCGGCAATCAGCCCCAGCATTTT. It is translated as CASSTGEIGNQPQHF.

This clonotype has only one observation. V and J are TRBV20-1 and TRBJ2-4, with D uncertain. Germline V gene sequence: CDR1 DFQATT, CDR2 SNEGSKA (reference sequence). The CDR3 is made up of 13 amino acids. The CDR3: CGFDSLAKNIQYF. As DNA, the CDR3 is TGCGGCTTCGATTCCTTAGCCAAAAACATTCAGTACTTC.

The chain employs TRBV19 and TRBJ2-1; possibly TRBD2 for D (7 bases). This CDR3 is built from 13 residues. V was trimmed by 4 bases and J by 9 bases, leaving 13 bases between them. CDR1 and CDR2 (germline): LNHDA, SQIVND (reference sequence). In nucleotides, the CDR3 is TGTGCCAGTAGTAGGGGAGGGGGGATTGAGCAGTTCTTC. It yields the protein CASSRGGGIEQFF.